This T cell receptor (beta chain) was documented in a study of identical twins. Study results and limitations: For out-of-frame beta sequences, excess twin sharing was weaker.

This CDR3 contains 13 residues. Deletions cut 0 bases from V and 2 bases from J, with 6 bases between. CDR1 and CDR2 (germline): DFQATT, SNEGSKA (reference sequence). A single record per CDR3 protein comes from TCRdb applying MiXCR to the 5' RACE reads. The data contain 450,000 or so distinct CDR3 sequences, around 24% of them seen just once; the ten biggest clones take up about 2.9%. This clonotype was counted only a few times. Antigen unknown. These records were also assigned to another study, of T cells expressing NK-cell markers. That source notes: Seropositivity for HCMV was found in seven of the eight sequenced donors, with one seronegative.

The chain links TRBV20-1 to TRBJ2-3; the D is unclear. Sequencing was carried out using CD4+ T cells sorted from blood. The clonotype comes from a woman in her late teens or twenties in good health. In DNA, the CDR3 is TGCAGTGCTAGAGATAGGATCACAGATACGCAGTATTTT. Protein: CSARDRITDTQYF.